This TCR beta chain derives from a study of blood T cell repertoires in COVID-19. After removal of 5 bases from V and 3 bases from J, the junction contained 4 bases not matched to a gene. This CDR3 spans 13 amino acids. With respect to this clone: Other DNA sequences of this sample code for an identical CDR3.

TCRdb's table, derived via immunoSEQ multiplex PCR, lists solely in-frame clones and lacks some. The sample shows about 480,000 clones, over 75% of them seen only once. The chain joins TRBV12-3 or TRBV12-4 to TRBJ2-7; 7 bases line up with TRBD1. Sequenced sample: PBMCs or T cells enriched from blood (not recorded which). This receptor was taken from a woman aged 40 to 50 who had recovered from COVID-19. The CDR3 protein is CASSPDRDYEQYF. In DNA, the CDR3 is TGTGCCAGCAGTCCCGACAGGGACTACGAGCAGTACTTC.